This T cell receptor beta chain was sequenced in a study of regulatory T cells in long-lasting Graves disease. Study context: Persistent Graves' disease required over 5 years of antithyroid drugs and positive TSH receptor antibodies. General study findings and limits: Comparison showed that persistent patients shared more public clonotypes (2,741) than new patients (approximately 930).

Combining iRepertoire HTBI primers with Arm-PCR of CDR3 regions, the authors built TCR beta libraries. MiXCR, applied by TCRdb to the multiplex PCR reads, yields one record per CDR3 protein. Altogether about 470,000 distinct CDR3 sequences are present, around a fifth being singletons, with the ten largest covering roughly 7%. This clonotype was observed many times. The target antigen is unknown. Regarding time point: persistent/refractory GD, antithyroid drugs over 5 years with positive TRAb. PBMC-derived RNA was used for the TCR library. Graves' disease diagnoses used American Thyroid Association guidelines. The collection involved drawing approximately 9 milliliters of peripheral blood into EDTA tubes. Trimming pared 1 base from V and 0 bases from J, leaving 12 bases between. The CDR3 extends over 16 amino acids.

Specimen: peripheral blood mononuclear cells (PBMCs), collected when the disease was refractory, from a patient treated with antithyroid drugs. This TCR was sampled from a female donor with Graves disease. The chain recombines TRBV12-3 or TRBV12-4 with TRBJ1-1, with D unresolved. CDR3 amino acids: CASSLGGPSMNTEAFF. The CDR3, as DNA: TGTGCCAGCAGTTTAGGAGGCCCCAGTATGAACACTGAAGCTTTCTTT.